Each of the 26 T cell receptor beta chains below was sequenced from the same sample in a study of glioma-infiltrating T cells. The iRepertoire nested amplicon-rescue multiplex PCR amplified TCR alpha and beta CDR3s from RNA. TCRdb independently ran MiXCR on the multiplex PCR reads; one entry per CDR3 protein. The table shows around 97,000 distinct CDR3 sequences, with around 28% occurring only once. Sequenced input: glioma tissue, nonneoplastic brain tissue, or PBMCs (not recorded which). These receptors came from a human donor with low-grade glioma or glioblastoma, undergoing nonglioma brain surgery, or in good health (not recorded which).

In its sample, this clonotype was seen many times. The chain links TRBV27 to TRBJ1-1; D might be TRBD1 (6 bases). The CDR3 is 14 residues long. Per the germline V gene, CDR1 is MNHEY and CDR2 is SMNVEV (reference sequence). Trimming removed 3 bases at V and 8 bases at J, with 16 bases between. CDR3 bases: TGTGCCAGCAGTTTGTGGACAGCTAGAGGGGAAGCTTTCTTT. This encodes CASSLWTARGEAFF.

This clonotype was detected many times. The V and J genes are TRBV6-1 and TRBJ1-1, with D unclear. Germline CDR1 is MNHNS and CDR2 is SASEGT. The CDR3 is 13 amino acids. Trimming shortened V by 3 bases and J by 7 bases, and 12 bases separated the two germline ends. CDR3 in amino acids: CASSDVARFEAFF. The CDR3 DNA follows: TGTGCCAGCAGTGATGTTGCCCGCTTTGAAGCTTTCTTT.

This clonotype showed up many times. V gene TRBV14 combines with J gene TRBJ1-1, with unresolved D. V gave up 0 bases and J gave up 4 bases, with 9 bases separating them. Per germline, CDR1 SGHDN and CDR2 FVKESK. CDR3 length: 14 amino acids. DNA of the CDR3: TGTGCCAGCAGCCAAGAGTGGATTTCCACTGAAGCTTTCTTT. This translates into CASSQEWISTEAFF.

This sequence joins TRBV12-3 or TRBV12-4 and TRBJ2-3, with D perhaps TRBD1 (5 bases). V lost 5 bases and J lost 9, with 18 bases in between. CDR3 length: 14 residues. CDR3 protein: CASSPWTTDTTQYF. The CDR3 DNA reads as TGTGCCAGCAGTCCTTGGACAACGGACACCACGCAGTATTTT.

The count of this clonotype is one. This clone may be a read error of a much larger clone one base away. The chain recombines TRBV11-2 with TRBJ2-5; weak D call: TRBD1 (5 bases). CDR3 length: 15 residues. The V gene lost 0 bases and the J gene lost 3 bases, with 11 bases spanning the gap. Germline-derived CDR1 and CDR2 are SGHAT and FQNNGV. CDR3 in amino acids: CASSLEGAMEETQYF. The DNA for the CDR3 is TGTGCCAGCAGCTTAGAAGGGGCCATGGAAGAGACCCAGTACTTC. Complete variable domain (other parts from reference TRBV11-2 and TRBJ2-5): EAGVAQSPRYKIIEKRQSVAFWCNPISGHATLYWYQQILGQGPKLLIQFQNNGVVDDSQLPKDRFSAERLKGVDSTLKIQPAKLEDSAVYLCASSLEGAMEETQYFGPGTRLLVL.

This clonotype was observed at least ten times. J is TRBJ1-1 and V is TRBV7-2, with D unclear. Trimming left V 7 bases short and J 1 base short, with 13 bases between. The CDR3 is made up of 14 amino acids. Germline-derived CDR1 and CDR2 are SGHTA and FQGNSA. The CDR3 is CASTIDSGNTEAFF. CDR3 DNA: TGTGCCAGCACCATCGACTCCGGGAACACTGAAGCTTTCTTT.

This clonotype has at least ten counts. The V and J genes are TRBV10-3 and TRBJ1-1, with D unresolved. The CDR3 has 14 residues. V lost 2 bases to trimming and J lost 1 base, with 8 bases between them. Germline V gene sequence: CDR1 ENHRY, CDR2 SYGVKD. The CDR3 is CAISEQPGNTEAFF. CDR3 bases: TGTGCCATCAGTGAGCAACCGGGGAACACTGAAGCTTTCTTT.

This clonotype came up many times. This chain connects TRBV12-5 to TRBJ2-3; no clear D. This CDR3 has 13 residues. The V gene's germline CDR1 is LGHNT and CDR2 FRNRAP. V was cut by 2 bases and J by 3 bases, with 6 bases left in between. DNA for the CDR3: TGTGCTAGTGGTTTGCCCCTTACAGATACGCAGTATTTT. Protein: CASGLPLTDTQYF. Drawing the rest from reference TRBV12-5 and TRBJ2-3, the complete variable domain is DARVTQTPRHKVTEMGQEVTMRCQPILGHNTVFWYRQTMMQGLELLAYFRNRAPLDDSGMPKDRFSAEMPDATLATLKIQPSEPRDSAVYFCASGLPLTDTQYFGPGTRLTVL.

This clonotype was observed many times. The gene calls are TRBV4-3 and TRBJ1-1; 8 bases match TRBD1. CDR3 size: 14 residues. Germline CDR1 reads LGHNA; CDR2 reads YSLEER. The trim removed 0 bases at V and 3 bases at J, leaving 0 bases unmatched. The CDR3 bases are TGCGCCAGCAGCCAAGAGGACAGGGACACTGAAGCTTTCTTT. Its protein product is CASSQEDRDTEAFF.

In regard to this clonotype: This may come from a read error, since a much larger clone is one base off. This chain links TRBV11-2 with TRBJ2-1; possibly TRBD1 for D (7 bases). The length of the CDR3 is 14 residues. V was pared by 7 bases and J by 0 bases, with 10 bases between. Germline V gene sequence: CDR1 SGHAT, CDR2 FQNNGV. CDR3 sequence reads: CASKEGASYNEQFF. The CDR3, as DNA: TGTGCCAGCAAGGAGGGGGCCTCCTACAATGAGCAGTTCTTC. The whole variable domain, filled in from reference TRBV11-2 and TRBJ2-1, reads EAGVAQSPRYKIIEKRQSVAFWCNPISGHATLYWYQQILGQGPKLLIQFQNNGVVDDSQLPKDRFSAERLKGVDSTLKIQPAKLEDSAVYLCASKEGASYNEQFFGPGTRLTVL.

In regard to this clonotype: A much larger clone lies a single base off, so this may be a read error. The chain's CDR3 is CSARAPPYTQYF. CDR3 in DNA: TGCAGTGCTAGAGCACCTCCATATACGCAGTATTTT. The gene calls are TRBV20-1 and TRBJ2-3; D gene ambiguous. V lost 1 base, J lost 7 bases, and 9 bases lay in between. Germline V CDR1 and CDR2: DFQATT, SNEGSKA (reference sequence). The CDR3 length is 12 residues.

The table lists this clonotype with a few counts. The gene calls are TRBV7-9 and TRBJ1-5; D is unresolved. The V gene's germline CDR1 is SEHNR and CDR2 FQNEAQ (reference sequence). V lost 3 bases, J lost 5 bases, and 8 bases lay in between. This CDR3 comprises 13 residues. CDR3 amino acids: CASSLDVDQPQHF. The CDR3 DNA is TGTGCCAGCAGCTTGGACGTCGATCAGCCCCAGCATTTT.

This clonotype has at least ten counts. The J gene is TRBJ1-3, the V gene TRBV6-1; D unresolved. V shed 6 bases and J shed 4 bases, with 7 bases lying between them. The CDR3 totals 12 residues. The germline CDR1 and CDR2 sequences are MNHNS and SASEGT. This CDR3 reads CASRDIGNTIYF. The DNA for the CDR3 is TGTGCCAGCAGGGATATAGGAAACACCATATATTTT.

This clonotype has more than one count but fewer than ten. This sequence joins TRBV11-2 and TRBJ2-3; 9 bases match TRBD2. V was pared by 7 bases and J by 6 bases, with 17 bases of the junction left unmatched. There are 17 residues in the CDR3. Germline CDR1 is SGHAT and CDR2 is FQNNGV. The chain's CDR3 is CASTYDLRGGRGDTQYF. CDR3 nucleotide sequence: TGTGCCAGCACCTACGACTTGCGGGGGGGCCGGGGGGATACGCAGTATTTT.

The CDR3 reads CASRASSGNTIYF. CDR3 nucleotide sequence: TGTGCCAGCAGGGCAAGCTCTGGAAACACCATATATTTT. The chain is built from TRBV12-3 or TRBV12-4 and TRBJ1-3; the D is unclear. The V end lost 6 bases, the J end lost 0 bases, and 6 bases lay between the germline ends. The CDR3 consists of 13 residues.

The sample holds many counts of this clonotype. V and J are TRBV20-1 and TRBJ1-5; TRBD1 aligns across 7 bases. This CDR3 has 14 residues. Trimming took 5 bases from V and 3 from J; bases not matched to a gene: 7. Germline lookup yields CDR1 DFQATT and CDR2 SNEGSKA (reference sequence). The CDR3 is CSAPTGQLNQPQHF. The CDR3 DNA reads as TGCAGTGCTCCCACGGGACAGCTCAATCAGCCCCAGCATTTT.

The sample holds a few counts of this clonotype. The J gene is TRBJ1-5, the V gene TRBV4-3; a weak D match, TRBD1 (6 bases). The CDR3 is 14 residues long. The V and J ends lost 4 bases and 7 bases respectively, with 14 bases between them. In germline, CDR1 is LGHNA, CDR2 YSLEER. CDR3 bases: TGCGCCAGCAGCCCTCAAACGGACAGACAGCCCCAGCATTTT. This encodes CASSPQTDRQPQHF.

This clonotype has just a few counts. V usage is TRBV10-2 and J usage is TRBJ1-6; D gene unclear. This CDR3 comprises 12 residues. Germline V gives CDR1 WSHSY, CDR2 SAAADI. V was cut by 3 bases and J by 11 bases, with 8 bases left in between. The CDR3 sequence is CASSEAGTPLHF. The CDR3, as DNA: TGCGCCAGCAGTGAAGCGGGAACACCCCTCCACTTT.

This clonotype was observed a few times. A read error may account for a junction end that differs from germline. The CDR3 sequence is CASSSDQTGDLVETQYF. CDR3 in DNA: TGTGCTAGCAGCTCAGACCAGACGGGAGACCTTGTTGAGACCCAGTACTTC. This chain connects TRBV7-7 to TRBJ2-5, with D possibly being TRBD2 (6 bases). The germline gives CDR1 SSHAT, CDR2 FNYEAQ (reference sequence). The CDR3 spans 17 residues.

The chain is built from TRBV7-9 and TRBJ2-5; TRBD2 is a possible D gene (5 bases). Germline values: CDR1 SEHNR, CDR2 FQNEAQ (reference sequence). The CDR3 loop spans 13 amino acids. V gave up 5 bases and J gave up 7 bases, with 14 bases separating them. CDR3 loop: CASSPGPEGTQYF. The CDR3 DNA reads TGTGCCAGCAGCCCTGGACCTGAGGGGACCCAGTACTTC.

The chain has TRBV19 and TRBJ1-5; D unclear. The CDR3 is 13 amino acids. Germline V gene data show CDR1 as LNHDA and CDR2 as SQIVND (reference sequence). Deletions cut 4 bases from V and 5 bases from J, with 9 bases between. CDR3 coding DNA: TGTGCCAGTAGTACGACCGTTGATCAGCCCCAGCATTTT. Its translation is CASSTTVDQPQHF. The full variable domain, its missing parts supplied by reference TRBV19 and TRBJ1-5, is DGGITQSPKYLFRKEGQNVTLSCEQNLNHDAMYWYRQDPGQGLRLIYYSQIVNDFQKGDIAEGYSVSREKKESFPLTVTSAQKNPTAFYLCASSTTVDQPQHFGDGTRLSIL.

This clonotype was counted between two and nine times. The chain carries TRBV12-3 or TRBV12-4 and TRBJ1-3; no firm D call. This CDR3 is built from 13 residues. Trimming took 5 bases from V and 0 from J, leaving 5 bases between them. This chain's CDR3 is CASSISSGNTIYF. In DNA, the CDR3 is TGTGCCAGCAGTATAAGCTCTGGAAACACCATATATTTT.

The chain recombines TRBV5-4 with TRBJ1-3; D remains ambiguous. V was trimmed by 0 bases and J by 1 base, leaving 8 bases between them. The CDR3 is 15 amino acids. The V gene's germline CDR1 is SGHNT and CDR2 YYREEE (reference sequence). CDR3 DNA: TGTGCCAGCAGCTTGGTCAGATTTTCTGGAAACACCATATATTTT. Translated: CASSLVRFSGNTIYF.

The sample holds many counts of this clonotype. The chain recombines TRBV20-1 with TRBJ1-5; 10 nucleotides agree with TRBD1. Germline V gene lookup returns CDR1 DFQATT and CDR2 SNEGSKA (reference sequence). V shed 6 bases and J 1 base; nucleotides not matched to a gene: 3. CDR3 length equals 14 residues. The CDR3 here is CSAGGQGSNQPQHF. DNA for the CDR3: TGCAGTGCCGGGGGACAGGGGAGCAATCAGCCCCAGCATTTT.

This clonotype appeared many times. The V call is TRBV11-1, the J call TRBJ2-3; no clear D. V lost 2 bases, J lost 2 bases, and 5 bases lay in between. The germline CDR1 and CDR2 sequences are SGHAT and FQDESV (reference sequence). The length of the CDR3 is 13 residues. CDR3 in DNA: TGTGCCAGCAGCTTAAGACTCACAGATACGCAGTATTTT. Protein sequence: CASSLRLTDTQYF.

This clonotype has just a few counts. This chain uses TRBV19 with TRBJ1-6, with D perhaps TRBD1 (5 bases). The germline V and J ends were trimmed by 8 bases and 11 bases, with 16 bases remaining between them. In germline, CDR1 is LNHDA, CDR2 SQIVND (reference sequence). The CDR3 length is 13 residues. The CDR3 region has the DNA TGTGCCAGTTGGGGCCAGGAGCAGACACCCCTCCACTTT. Protein: CASWGQEQTPLHF.